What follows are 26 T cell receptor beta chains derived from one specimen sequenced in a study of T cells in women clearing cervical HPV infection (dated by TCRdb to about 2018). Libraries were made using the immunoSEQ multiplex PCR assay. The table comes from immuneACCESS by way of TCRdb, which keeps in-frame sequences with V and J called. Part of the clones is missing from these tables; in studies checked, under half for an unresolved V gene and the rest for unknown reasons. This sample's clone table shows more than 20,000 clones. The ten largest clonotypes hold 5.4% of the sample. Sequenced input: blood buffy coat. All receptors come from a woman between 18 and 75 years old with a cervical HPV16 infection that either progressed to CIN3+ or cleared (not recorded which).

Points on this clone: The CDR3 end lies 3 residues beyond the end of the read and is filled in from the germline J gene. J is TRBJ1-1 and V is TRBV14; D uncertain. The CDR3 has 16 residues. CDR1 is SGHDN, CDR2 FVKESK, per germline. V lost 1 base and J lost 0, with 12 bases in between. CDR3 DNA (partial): TGTGCCAGCAGCCAAGCCCCACATTACATGAACACTGAA. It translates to CASSQAPHYMNTE. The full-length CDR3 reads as CASSQAPHYMNTEAFF.

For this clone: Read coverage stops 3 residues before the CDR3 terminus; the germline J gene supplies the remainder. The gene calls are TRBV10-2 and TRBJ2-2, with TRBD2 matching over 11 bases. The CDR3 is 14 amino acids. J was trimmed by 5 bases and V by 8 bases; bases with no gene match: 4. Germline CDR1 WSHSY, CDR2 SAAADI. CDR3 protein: CASGTSGVTGELFF. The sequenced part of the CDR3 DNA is TGCGCCAGCGGGACTAGCGGAGTTACCGGGGAG.

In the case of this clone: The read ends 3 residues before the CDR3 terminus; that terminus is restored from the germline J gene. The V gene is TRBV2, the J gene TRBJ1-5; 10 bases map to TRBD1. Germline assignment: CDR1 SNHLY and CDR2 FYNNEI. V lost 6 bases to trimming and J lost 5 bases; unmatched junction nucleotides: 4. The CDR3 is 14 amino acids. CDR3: CASSWDRGYQPQHF. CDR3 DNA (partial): TGTGCCAGCAGCTGGGACAGGGGTTATCAGCCC.

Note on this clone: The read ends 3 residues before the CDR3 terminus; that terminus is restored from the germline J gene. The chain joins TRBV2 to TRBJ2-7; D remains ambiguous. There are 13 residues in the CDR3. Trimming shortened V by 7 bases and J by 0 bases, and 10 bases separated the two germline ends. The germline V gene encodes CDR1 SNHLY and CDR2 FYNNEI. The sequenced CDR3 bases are TGTGCCAGCACTGCACAGAGCTCCTACGAG. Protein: CASTAQSSYE. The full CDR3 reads CASTAQSSYEQYF.

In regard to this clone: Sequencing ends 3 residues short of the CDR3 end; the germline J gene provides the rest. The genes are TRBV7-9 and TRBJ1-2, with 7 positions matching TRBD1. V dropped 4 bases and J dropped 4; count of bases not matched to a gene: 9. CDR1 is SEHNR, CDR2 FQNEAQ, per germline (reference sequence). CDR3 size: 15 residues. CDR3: CASSSTTGWVYGYTF. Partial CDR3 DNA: TGTGCCAGCAGCTCGACGACAGGGTGGGTCTATGGC.

Here the CDR3 reads CSAQGQEAYEQYF. Incomplete CDR3 DNA: TGCAGTGCTCAGGGACAGGAGGCCTACGAG. J is TRBJ2-7 and V is TRBV20-1; 8 bases are a match to TRBD1. The CDR3 end falls 3 residues outside the read, so it is completed with the germline J gene. The trim removed 5 bases at V and 2 bases at J, leaving 5 bases unmatched. CDR3 length equals 13 residues. Germline V lookup: CDR1 DFQATT, CDR2 SNEGSKA (reference sequence).

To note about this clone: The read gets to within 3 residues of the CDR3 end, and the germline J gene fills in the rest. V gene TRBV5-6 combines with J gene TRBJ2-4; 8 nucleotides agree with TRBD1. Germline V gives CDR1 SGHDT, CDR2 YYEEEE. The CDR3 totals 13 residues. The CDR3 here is CASSTGGGQPQYF. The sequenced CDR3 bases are TGTGCCAGCAGTACAGGGGGTGGTCAGCCT. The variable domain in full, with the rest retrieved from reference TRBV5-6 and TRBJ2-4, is DAGVTQSPTHLIKTRGQQVTLRCSPKSGHDTVSWYQQALGQGPQFIFQYYEEEERQRGNFPDRFSGHQFPNYSSELNVNALLLGDSALYLCASSTGGGQPQYFGAGTRLSVL.

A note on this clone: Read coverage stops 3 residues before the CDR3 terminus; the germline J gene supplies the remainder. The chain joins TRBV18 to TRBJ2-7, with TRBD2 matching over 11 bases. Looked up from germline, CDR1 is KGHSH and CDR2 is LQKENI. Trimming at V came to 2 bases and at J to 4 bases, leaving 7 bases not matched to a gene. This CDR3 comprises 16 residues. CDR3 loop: CASSPRLAGGRYEQYF. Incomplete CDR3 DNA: TGTGCCAGCTCACCAAGGCTAGCGGGAGGAAGGTACGAG.

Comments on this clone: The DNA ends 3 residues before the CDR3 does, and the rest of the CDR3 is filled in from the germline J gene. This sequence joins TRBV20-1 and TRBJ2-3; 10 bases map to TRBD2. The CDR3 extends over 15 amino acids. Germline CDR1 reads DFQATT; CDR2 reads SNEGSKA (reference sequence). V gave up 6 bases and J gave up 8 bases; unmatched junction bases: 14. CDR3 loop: CSADLAAGGPVTQYF. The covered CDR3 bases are TGCAGTGCCGATCTAGCAGCGGGAGGGCCGGTTACG.

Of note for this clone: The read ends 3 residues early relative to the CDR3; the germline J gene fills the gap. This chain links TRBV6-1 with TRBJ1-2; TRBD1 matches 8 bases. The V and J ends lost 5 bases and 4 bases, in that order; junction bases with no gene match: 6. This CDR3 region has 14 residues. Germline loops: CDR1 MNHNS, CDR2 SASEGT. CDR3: CASSQGQGGYGYTF. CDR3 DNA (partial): TGTGCCAGCAGTCAAGGACAGGGAGGCTATGGC.

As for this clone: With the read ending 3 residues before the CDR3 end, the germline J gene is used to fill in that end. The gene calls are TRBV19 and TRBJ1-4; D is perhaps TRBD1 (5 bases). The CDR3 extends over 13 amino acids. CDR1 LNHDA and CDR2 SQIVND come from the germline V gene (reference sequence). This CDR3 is CASKSRDNSPLFF. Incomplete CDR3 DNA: TGTGCCAGTAAGAGCAGGGATAATTCACCA.

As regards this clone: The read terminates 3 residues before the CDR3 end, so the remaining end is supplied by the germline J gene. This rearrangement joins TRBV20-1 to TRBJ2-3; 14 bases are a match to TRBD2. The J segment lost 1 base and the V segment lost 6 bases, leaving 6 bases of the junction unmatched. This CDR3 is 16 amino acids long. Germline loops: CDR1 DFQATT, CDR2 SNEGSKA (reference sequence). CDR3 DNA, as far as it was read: TGCAGTGCGAAGGGACTAGCGGGGGCCCGCACAGATACG. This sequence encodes CSAKGLAGARTDT. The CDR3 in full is CSAKGLAGARTDTQYF.

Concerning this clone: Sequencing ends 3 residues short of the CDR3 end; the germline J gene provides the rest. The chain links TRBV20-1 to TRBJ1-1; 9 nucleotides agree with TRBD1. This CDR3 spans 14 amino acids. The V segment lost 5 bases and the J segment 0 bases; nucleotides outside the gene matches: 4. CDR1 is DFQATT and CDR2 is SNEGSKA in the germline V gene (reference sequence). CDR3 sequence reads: CSAGGTGLNTEAFF. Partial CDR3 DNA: TGCAGTGCTGGTGGGACAGGGTTGAACACTGAA.

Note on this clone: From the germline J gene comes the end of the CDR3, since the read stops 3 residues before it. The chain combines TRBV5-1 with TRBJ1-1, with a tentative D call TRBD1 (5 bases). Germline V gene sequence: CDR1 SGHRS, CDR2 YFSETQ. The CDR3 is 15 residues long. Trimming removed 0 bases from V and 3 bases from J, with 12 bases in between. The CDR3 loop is CASSLVGGGDTEAFF. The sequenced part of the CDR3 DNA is TGCGCCAGCAGCTTGGTGGGCGGGGGTGACACTGAA.

CDR3 DNA, as far as it was read: TGCGCCAGCAGCTTGGAGGCGGGGGCAAGGTCACCC. This codes for CASSLEAGARSP. The whole CDR3 is CASSLEAGARSPLHF. V is TRBV5-1 and J is TRBJ1-6; TRBD1 might be the D (6 bases). Read sequence stops 3 residues before the CDR3 end, and the germline J gene provides the missing end. The germline V and J ends were trimmed by 0 bases and 10 bases, with 14 bases remaining between them. The CDR3 is made up of 15 amino acids. Germline V CDR1 and CDR2: SGHRS, YFSETQ.

CDR3 DNA, as far as it was read: TGTGCCAGCAGCTCCCTCGTTGCGGGACAAGAGACG. It is translated as CASSSLVAGQET. The CDR3 in full is CASSSLVAGQETQYF. The genes are TRBV13 and TRBJ2-3, with D perhaps assigned TRBD1 or TRBD2 (6 bases each). The read comes to an end 3 residues before the CDR3 does, leaving the germline J gene to fill in the end. This CDR3 region has 15 residues. CDR1 and CDR2 from the germline V gene are PRHDT and FYEKMQ (reference sequence).

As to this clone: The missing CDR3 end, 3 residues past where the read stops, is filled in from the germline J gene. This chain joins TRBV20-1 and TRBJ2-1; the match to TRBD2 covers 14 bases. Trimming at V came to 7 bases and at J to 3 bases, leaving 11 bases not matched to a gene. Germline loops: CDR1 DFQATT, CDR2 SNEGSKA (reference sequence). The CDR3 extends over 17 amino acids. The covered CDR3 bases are TGCAGTGTTGACCCGGGACTAGCGGGAGTTAACTACAATGAG. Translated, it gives CSVDPGLAGVNYNE. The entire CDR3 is CSVDPGLAGVNYNEQFF.

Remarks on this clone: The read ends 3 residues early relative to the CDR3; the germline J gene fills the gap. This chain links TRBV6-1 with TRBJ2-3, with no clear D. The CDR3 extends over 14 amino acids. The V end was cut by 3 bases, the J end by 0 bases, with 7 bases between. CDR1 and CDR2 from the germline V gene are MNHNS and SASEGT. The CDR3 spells CASSDRFSTDTQYF. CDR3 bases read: TGTGCCAGCAGTGACAGATTCAGCACAGATACG.

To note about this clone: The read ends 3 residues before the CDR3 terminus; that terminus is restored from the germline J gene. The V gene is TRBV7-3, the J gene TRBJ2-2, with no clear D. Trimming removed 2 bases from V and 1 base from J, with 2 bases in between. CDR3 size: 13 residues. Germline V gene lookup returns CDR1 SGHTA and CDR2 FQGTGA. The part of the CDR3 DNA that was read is TGTGCCAGCAGCTTACTGAACACCGGGGAG. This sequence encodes CASSLLNTGE. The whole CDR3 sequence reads CASSLLNTGELFF.

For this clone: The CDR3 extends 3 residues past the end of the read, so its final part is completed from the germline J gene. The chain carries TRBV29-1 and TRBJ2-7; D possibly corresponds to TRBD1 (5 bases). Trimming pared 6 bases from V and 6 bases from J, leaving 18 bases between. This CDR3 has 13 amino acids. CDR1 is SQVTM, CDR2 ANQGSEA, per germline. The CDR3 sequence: CSVYDSSPFEQYF. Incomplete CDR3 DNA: TGCAGCGTATATGACAGTTCCCCCTTCGAG.

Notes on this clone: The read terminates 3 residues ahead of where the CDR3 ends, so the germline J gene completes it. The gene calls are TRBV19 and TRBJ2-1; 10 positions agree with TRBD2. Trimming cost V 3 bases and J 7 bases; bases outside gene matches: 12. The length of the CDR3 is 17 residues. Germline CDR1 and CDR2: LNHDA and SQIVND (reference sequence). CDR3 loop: CASSMVLSSGRRNEQFF. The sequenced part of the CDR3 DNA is TGTGCCAGTAGTATGGTGCTGTCTAGCGGGAGACGGAATGAG.

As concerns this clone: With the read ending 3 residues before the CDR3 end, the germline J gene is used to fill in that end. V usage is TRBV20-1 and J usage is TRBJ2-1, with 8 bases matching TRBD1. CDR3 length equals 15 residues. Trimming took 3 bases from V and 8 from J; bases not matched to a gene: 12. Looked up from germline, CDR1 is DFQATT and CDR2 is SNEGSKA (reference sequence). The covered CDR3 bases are TGCAGTGCTAGCGAAGACAGGGGAATCTTCGATGAG. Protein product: CSASEDRGIFDE. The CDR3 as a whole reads CSASEDRGIFDEQFF.

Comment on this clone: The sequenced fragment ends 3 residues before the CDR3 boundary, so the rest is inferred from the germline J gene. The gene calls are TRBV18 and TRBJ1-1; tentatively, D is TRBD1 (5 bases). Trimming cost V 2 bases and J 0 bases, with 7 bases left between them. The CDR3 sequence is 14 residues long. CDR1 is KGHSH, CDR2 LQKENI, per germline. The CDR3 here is CASSPDSLNTEAFF. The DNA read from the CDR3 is TGTGCCAGCTCACCAGACAGCTTGAACACTGAA.

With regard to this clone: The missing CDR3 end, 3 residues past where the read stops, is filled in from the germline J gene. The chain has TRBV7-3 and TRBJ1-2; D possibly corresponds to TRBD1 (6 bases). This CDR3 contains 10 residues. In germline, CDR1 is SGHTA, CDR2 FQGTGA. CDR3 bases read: TGTGCCAGCAGCACAGGGGGC. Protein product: CASSTGG. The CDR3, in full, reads CASSTGGYTF.

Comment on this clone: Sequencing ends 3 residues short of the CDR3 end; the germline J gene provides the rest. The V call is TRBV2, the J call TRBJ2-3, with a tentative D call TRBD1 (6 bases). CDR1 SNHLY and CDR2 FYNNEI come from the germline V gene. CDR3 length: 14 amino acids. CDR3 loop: CASSDRGTRQPQYF. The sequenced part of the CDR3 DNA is TGTGCCAGCAGTGATAGGGGGACCAGGCAGCCG.

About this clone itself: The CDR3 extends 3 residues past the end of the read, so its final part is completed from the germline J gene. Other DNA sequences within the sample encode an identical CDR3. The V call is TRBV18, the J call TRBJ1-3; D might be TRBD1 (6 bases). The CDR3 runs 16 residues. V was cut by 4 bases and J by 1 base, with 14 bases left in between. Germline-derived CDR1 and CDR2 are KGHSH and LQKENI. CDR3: CASSRLGADSGNTIYF. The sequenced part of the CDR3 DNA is TGTGCCAGCTCACGGTTGGGGGCCGATTCTGGAAACACC.